This is a list of T cell receptor beta chains from one sample in a study of shared clonotypes between healthy human individuals. The protocol was immunoSEQ multiplex PCR, while the TCRdb copy is restricted to in-frame clones and leaves out a portion. Here the sample spans hundreds of thousands of clones, roughly 95% being singletons. The sample consisted of naive CD4+ T cells sorted from blood. These receptors were taken from a woman aged 25-40 years in good health. Both conserved end residues are part of each CDR3. The order of the fields is clone size, J gene, V gene, D gene, CDR3 protein, CDR3 DNA. A D gene is named only where the DNA matches it firmly. Clone size is stated in some rows and not others, as once, few, many or a class when expanded.

- | TRBJ1-1 | TRBV2 | - | CATGQLAEAFF | TGTGCCACCGGACAGCTCGCTGAAGCTTTCTTT
- | TRBJ1-4 | TRBV20-1 | - | CSASGRGKLFF | TGCAGTGCTAGTGGGAGGGGAAAACTGTTTTTT
- | TRBJ2-1 | TRBV4-2 | - | CASSQLEGVSYNEQFF | TGTGCCAGCAGCCAACTGGAGGGGGTCTCCTACAATGAGCAGTTCTTC
- | TRBJ2-5 | TRBV28 | - | CASQVGETQYF | TGTGCCAGCCAAGTGGGAGAGACCCAGTACTTC
- | TRBJ2-3 | TRBV29-1 | - | CSVEEGPQNTDTQYF | TGCAGCGTTGAAGAAGGACCCCAGAATACAGATACGCAGTATTTT
- | TRBJ2-7 | TRBV5-1 | TRBD1 | CASSKRTGGYEQYF | TGCGCCAGCAGCAAAAGGACAGGGGGCTACGAGCAGTACTTC
- | TRBJ2-5 | TRBV4-1 | - | CASSQWVKETQYF | TGCGCCAGCAGCCAATGGGTGAAGGAGACCCAGTACTTC
- | TRBJ1-1 | TRBV5-4 | - | CASSMGGGTNTEAFF | TGTGCCAGCAGCATGGGGGGGGGCACGAACACTGAAGCTTTCTTT
- | TRBJ2-3 | TRBV29-1 | - | CSKSYGTSTDTQYF | TGCAGCAAGAGCTACGGGACTAGCACAGATACGCAGTATTTT
- | TRBJ1-1 | TRBV5-1 | TRBD1 | CASSLTGFFGMNTEAFF | TGCGCCAGCAGCCTGACAGGGTTTTTCGGCATGAACACTGAAGCTTTCTTT
- | TRBJ2-1 | TRBV7-9 | TRBD2 | CASSSIAGTSSYNEQFF | TGTGCCAGCAGCTCGATAGCGGGAACCAGCTCCTACAATGAGCAGTTCTTC
once | TRBJ2-7 | TRBV27 | - | CASSFGVTGSYEQYF | TGTGCCAGCAGTTTTGGGGTCACAGGCTCCTACGAGCAGTACTTC
- | TRBJ1-5 | TRBV6-1 | - | CASSDYQPQHF | TGTGCCAGCAGTGACTATCAGCCCCAGCATTTT
- | TRBJ2-3 | TRBV2 | - | CASSLSADTQYF | TGTGCCAGCAGTCTCAGCGCAGATACGCAGTATTTT
- | TRBJ2-4 | TRBV5-6 | TRBD2 | CASSLVTSDRNIQYF | TGTGCCAGCAGCTTGGTTACTAGCGACCGAAACATTCAGTACTTC
- | TRBJ2-7 | TRBV6-1 | TRBD1 | CASSAQSGTGYEQYF | TGTGCCAGCAGTGCACAGTCCGGGACAGGGTACGAGCAGTACTTC
- | TRBJ1-5 | TRBV10-2 | - | CASSQNRASNQPQHF | TGCGCCAGCAGTCAGAACAGGGCTAGCAATCAGCCCCAGCATTTT
- | TRBJ2-7 | TRBV18 | TRBD1 | CTSSPGQVGAHEQYF | TGTACCAGCTCACCGGGACAGGTTGGGGCTCACGAGCAGTACTTC
- | TRBJ1-1 | TRBV7-8 | TRBD1 | CASSSNRGRSTEAFF | TGTGCCAGCAGCTCGAACAGGGGAAGGAGCACTGAAGCTTTCTTT
- | TRBJ1-2 | TRBV27 | TRBD1 | CASSWGQNTPANYGYTF | TGTGCCAGCAGTTGGGGACAGAACACCCCGGCTAACTATGGCTACACCTTC
once | TRBJ1-6 | TRBV27 | TRBD1 | CASSRQGAPSSPLHF | TGTGCCAGCAGCCGTCAGGGGGCGCCTAGTTCACCCCTCCACTTT
- | TRBJ2-3 | TRBV7-6 | - | CASSLGSGTQYF | TGTGCCAGCAGCTTAGGATCTGGCACGCAGTATTTT
- | TRBJ1-6 | TRBV27 | - | CASSPRTRSSYNSPLHF | TGTGCCAGCAGTCCCCGGACACGGAGCTCCTATAATTCACCCCTCCACTTT
- | TRBJ2-2 | TRBV6-1 | - | CASRTAGGDTGELFF | TGTGCCAGCAGGACGGCCGGCGGAGACACCGGGGAGCTGTTTTTT
- | TRBJ1-6 | TRBV5-1 | TRBD1 | CASSTDRDSPLHF | TGCGCCAGCAGCACGGACAGGGATTCACCCCTCCACTTT
- | TRBJ2-7 | TRBV4-2 | - | CASSLQLHSYEQYF | TGTGCCAGCAGCTTGCAGCTACACTCCTACGAGCAGTACTTC
- | TRBJ1-3 | TRBV5-5 | - | CASSPQLSGNTIYF | TGTGCCAGCAGCCCCCAGTTATCCGGAAACACCATATATTTT
- | TRBJ2-1 | TRBV6-1 | - | CATTDRSSYNEQFF | TGTGCCACGACCGACCGCAGCTCCTACAATGAGCAGTTCTTC
- | TRBJ1-1 | TRBV7-9 | - | CASSYQPRAGTTEAFF | TGTGCCAGCAGCTACCAACCCCGGGCAGGGACCACTGAAGCTTTCTTT
- | TRBJ2-1 | TRBV11-3 | TRBD2 | CASSKRQKLAGGRNEQFF | TGTGCCAGCAGCAAGAGACAGAAACTAGCGGGAGGGCGCAATGAGCAGTTCTTC
- | TRBJ2-7 | TRBV15 | TRBD1 | CATSRDSGTGYNYEQYF | TGTGCCACCAGCAGAGATTCAGGGACAGGATATAACTACGAGCAGTACTTC
- | TRBJ1-2 | TRBV5-5 | - | CASSIGRIDGYTF | TGTGCCAGCAGCATAGGGAGGATCGATGGCTACACCTTC
- | TRBJ1-1 | TRBV29-1 | - | CSVSSLDGSMNTEAFF | TGCAGCGTGAGCTCCCTGGATGGCAGTATGAACACTGAAGCTTTCTTT
- | TRBJ1-6 | TRBV15 | TRBD1 | CATSKGQGAGSPLHF | TGTGCCACCAGCAAGGGACAGGGGGCAGGTTCACCCCTCCACTTT
- | TRBJ1-1 | TRBV6-5 | - | CASAQANTEAFF | TGTGCCAGCGCACAGGCAAACACTGAAGCTTTCTTT
once | TRBJ1-1 | TRBV7-2 | TRBD1 | CASSGPGQGLAEAFF | TGTGCCAGCAGCGGACCGGGACAGGGATTAGCTGAAGCTTTCTTT
- | TRBJ2-1 | TRBV19 | TRBD1 | CASSVLTGAGEQFF | TGTGCCAGTAGTGTCTTGACAGGGGCGGGTGAGCAGTTCTTC
- | TRBJ2-7 | TRBV28 | TRBD1 | CASYPRGSYEQYF | TGTGCCAGCTATCCCAGGGGGAGCTACGAGCAGTACTTC
- | TRBJ1-5 | TRBV27 | - | CASSLRGNQPQHF | TGTGCCAGCAGTTTACGGGGCAATCAGCCCCAGCATTTT
- | TRBJ1-2 | TRBV4-2 | TRBD1 | CASSQGLTGTVYGYTF | TGTGCCAGCAGCCAAGGACTCACCGGGACAGTCTATGGCTACACCTTC
- | TRBJ2-2 | TRBV18 | - | CASSPPPNTGELFF | TGTGCCAGCTCACCACCCCCAAACACCGGGGAGCTGTTTTTT
- | TRBJ2-3 | TRBV5-1 | - | CASSLTGGQDTQYF | TGCGCCAGCAGCCTAACGGGGGGACAGGATACGCAGTATTTT
- | TRBJ2-1 | TRBV25-1 | TRBD1 | CASSDGDRVGNEQFF | TGTGCCAGCAGTGATGGAGACAGGGTGGGTAATGAGCAGTTCTTC
- | TRBJ2-6 | TRBV7-6 | - | CASSFRGGDSGANVLTF | TGTGCCAGCAGCTTCCGTGGAGGGGACTCTGGGGCCAACGTCCTGACTTTC
once | TRBJ2-2 | TRBV5-4 | TRBD1 | CASSAGTGDTGELFF | TGTGCCAGCAGCGCGGGGACAGGGGACACCGGGGAGCTGTTTTTT
- | TRBJ1-1 | TRBV23-1 | - | CASSQLAAEAFF | TGCGCCAGCAGTCAATTAGCTGCTGAAGCTTTCTTT
- | TRBJ2-7 | TRBV28 | TRBD2 | CASSLSSGNSPYEQYF | TGTGCCAGCAGTTTATCTAGCGGGAATAGCCCCTACGAGCAGTACTTC
- | TRBJ2-7 | TRBV5-1 | TRBD2 | CASSVNPSGSYEQYF | TGCGCCAGCAGCGTGAACCCTAGCGGGAGTTACGAGCAGTACTTC
- | TRBJ2-1 | TRBV9 | TRBD2 | CASSMTSGGYNEQFF | TGTGCCAGCAGCATGACTAGCGGGGGCTACAATGAGCAGTTCTTC
- | TRBJ1-1 | TRBV18 | - | CASSTGEGNTGAFF | TGTGCCAGCTCAACCGGGGAAGGGAACACTGGAGCTTTCTTT